A single sample is the source of the 18 T cell receptor beta chains below, sequenced in a study of T-cell reconstitution after alpha-beta-depleted transplantation in children. As it was prepared, the TCRbeta library received unique molecular identifiers. In TCRdb, the PCR reads were re-called with MiXCR into one record per CDR3 protein. There are about 610,000 distinct CDR3 sequences in the sample; over 9.5% occur only once, and less than 5% lies in the top ten. Here the sequenced sample was PBMCs from the stem cell graft donor, taken from the stem cell graft. The receptors were sampled from a human donor who donated a stem cell graft to a child with acute myeloid leukemia.

This rearrangement joins TRBV5-1 to TRBJ2-7; the D gene is possibly TRBD1 (6 bases). The CDR3 totals 13 residues. Deletions cut 7 bases from V and 5 bases from J, with 16 bases between. Germline-derived CDR1 and CDR2 are SGHRS and YFSETQ. The CDR3 DNA reads TGCGCCAGCGGACAGCTACAGGGAAACGAGCAGTACTTC. It codes for CASGQLQGNEQYF. The variable domain in full, with the rest retrieved from reference TRBV5-1 and TRBJ2-7, is KAGVTQTPRYLIKTRGQQVTLSCSPISGHRSVSWYQQTPGQGLQFLFEYFSETQRNKGNFPGRFSGRQFSNSRSEMNVSTLELGDSALYLCASGQLQGNEQYFGPGTRLTVT.

This clonotype turned up a few times. This sequence joins TRBV20-1 and TRBJ2-5, with D perhaps TRBD2 (5 bases). The germline V and J ends were trimmed by 3 bases and 4 bases, with 12 bases remaining between them. Germline V CDR1 and CDR2: DFQATT, SNEGSKA (reference sequence). This CDR3 has 13 amino acids. Here the CDR3 reads CSASLLVGETQYF. The CDR3 region has the DNA TGCAGTGCTAGTTTACTAGTTGGAGAGACCCAGTACTTC.

This clonotype was seen only a few times. The chain recombines TRBV10-3 with TRBJ2-6; D might be TRBD1 (5 bases). CDR3 length equals 16 residues. The germline V and J ends were trimmed by 6 bases and 4 bases, with 16 bases remaining between them. The germline V gene has CDR1 ENHRY and CDR2 SYGVKD. CDR3 in DNA: TGTGCCATCAGGGACACCACCATAGAGGGGGCCAACGTCCTGACTTTC. It translates to CAIRDTTIEGANVLTF.

There are many counts of this clonotype. The rearrangement joins TRBV4-2 to TRBJ2-1; D might be TRBD1 or TRBD2, each matching 5 bases. V lost 0 bases and J 7 bases, leaving 13 bases between the germline ends. Germline V gives CDR1 LGHNA, CDR2 YNFKEQ. The CDR3 contains 15 residues. The CDR3 sequence: CASSQDPRDGNEQFF. DNA for the CDR3: TGTGCCAGCAGCCAAGATCCCAGGGACGGTAATGAGCAGTTCTTC.

There are many counts of this clonotype. The chain combines TRBV20-1 with TRBJ2-7, with 9 positions matching TRBD2. Germline V gene sequence: CDR1 DFQATT, CDR2 SNEGSKA (reference sequence). Germline trimming cut 4 bases from V and 5 bases from J; bases unmatched to any gene: 6. CDR3 length: 13 residues. The CDR3 here is CSAKPGLAHEQYF. CDR3 sequence (DNA): TGCAGTGCTAAACCGGGACTAGCCCACGAGCAGTACTTC.

V and J are TRBV24-1 and TRBJ2-1; 10 positions agree with TRBD2. CDR3 size: 18 residues. The V segment lost 3 bases and the J segment 0 bases; nucleotides outside the gene matches: 7. Germline CDR1 KGHDR, CDR2 SFDVKD. The DNA for the CDR3 is TGTGCCACCAGTGATCCAGGACTAGCGGTTAGCTCCTACAATGAGCAGTTCTTC. Protein sequence: CATSDPGLAVSSYNEQFF.

The DNA of the CDR3 is TGTGCCAGCAGCTTACAAACCAGCGGGACGGGCAATGAGCAGTTCTTC. Protein: CASSLQTSGTGNEQFF. The chain has TRBV7-9 and TRBJ2-1, with TRBD2 matching over 7 bases. The CDR3 extends over 16 amino acids. Germline loops: CDR1 SEHNR, CDR2 FQNEAQ (reference sequence). V shed 2 bases, J shed 6 bases, and the junction held 10 bases outside the gene matches.

This clonotype was counted a few times. The rearrangement uses TRBV27 and TRBJ1-4, with TRBD1 identical over 8 bases. There are 15 residues in the CDR3. From germline, CDR1 is MNHEY and CDR2 SMNVEV (reference sequence). Losses at the gene ends were 5 bases for V and 5 bases for J; bases not matched to a gene: 7. CDR3 sequence reads: CASSPRTGMNEKLFF. CDR3 in DNA: TGTGCCAGCAGTCCCCGGACAGGGATGAATGAAAAACTGTTTTTT.

Ten or more counts support this clonotype. The chain joins TRBV6-5 to TRBJ2-3; a possible D gene is TRBD2 (6 bases). Trimming took off 4 bases at V and 2 bases at J, with 10 bases between the two ends. The germline V gene has CDR1 MNHEY and CDR2 SVGAGI. This CDR3 has 14 residues. The CDR3 loop is CASSLRTTTDTQYF. The CDR3 region has the DNA TGTGCCAGCAGTTTACGGACTACCACAGATACGCAGTATTTT.

This clonotype was seen repeatedly, ten times or more. The chain uses TRBV7-3 and TRBJ1-1, with no clear D. The CDR3 extends over 13 amino acids. The V and J ends lost 1 base and 1 base respectively, with 4 bases between them. Germline V lookup: CDR1 SGHTA, CDR2 FQGTGA. Written as DNA, the CDR3 is TGTGCCAGCAGCTTAAACGGGAACACTGAAGCTTTCTTT. Translation gives CASSLNGNTEAFF.

This clonotype occurred many times. CDR3 in amino acids: CASSLATFQETQYF. Here the CDR3 DNA reads TGCGCCAGCAGCTTGGCCACCTTCCAAGAGACCCAGTACTTC. This chain joins TRBV5-1 and TRBJ2-5, with no clear D. Germline-derived CDR1 and CDR2 are SGHRS and YFSETQ. The CDR3 has 14 amino acids. Trimming pared 0 bases from V and 1 base from J, leaving 7 bases between.

This clonotype was picked up many times. The J gene is TRBJ2-1, the V gene TRBV20-1; TRBD1 might be the D (5 bases). The CDR3 has 14 residues. The germline V gene has CDR1 DFQATT and CDR2 SNEGSKA (reference sequence). Trimming pared 0 bases from V and 6 bases from J, leaving 12 bases between. The CDR3 DNA follows: TGCAGTGCTAGAGATCAACCCCAGGGCAATGAGCAGTTCTTC. It translates to CSARDQPQGNEQFF.

A few counts support this clonotype. This rearrangement joins TRBV30 to TRBJ2-1, with TRBD1 identical over 9 bases. The CDR3 is 16 residues long. Germline V CDR1 and CDR2: GTSNPN, SVGIG (reference sequence). Trimming removed 4 bases from V and 11 bases from J; junction bases left unmatched: 18. CDR3 loop: CAWTPLGGQGLGQQFF. For the CDR3, the DNA is TGTGCCTGGACCCCCTTGGGGGGACAGGGTTTAGGCCAGCAGTTCTTC. Full variable domain (rest looked up from reference TRBV30 and TRBJ2-1): SQTIHQWPATLVQPVGSPLSLECTVEGTSNPNLYWYRQAAGRGLQLLFYSVGIGQISSEVPQNLSASRPQDRQFILSSKKLLLSDSGFYLCAWTPLGGQGLGQQFFGPGTRLTVL.

The chain has TRBV5-5 and TRBJ2-1, with D perhaps TRBD2 (6 bases). The CDR3 extends over 15 amino acids. Trimming left V 2 bases short and J 7 bases short, with 16 bases between. Germline V CDR1 and CDR2: SGHKS, YYEKEE (reference sequence). This CDR3 is CASSLVLASPNEQFF. The CDR3 DNA reads TGTGCCAGCAGCTTAGTCCTAGCGAGCCCAAATGAGCAGTTCTTC.

There are many counts of this clonotype. This chain uses TRBV18 with TRBJ2-5; D unresolved. Germline-derived CDR1 and CDR2 are KGHSH and LQKENI. V was shortened by 4 bases and J by 3 bases, with 9 bases between the two germline ends. This CDR3 has 13 residues. This CDR3 reads CASSLFSEETQYF. The CDR3, as DNA: TGTGCCAGCTCACTGTTTTCAGAAGAGACCCAGTACTTC.

Ten or more counts support this clonotype. The chain links TRBV7-9 to TRBJ2-7; tentative D call: TRBD2 (6 bases). CDR1 SEHNR and CDR2 FQNEAQ come from the germline V gene (reference sequence). The CDR3 is 13 amino acids. The ends were cut back, 2 bases at V and 7 bases at J, with 12 bases in the middle. The CDR3 sequence is CASSLTVAGEQYF. For the CDR3, the DNA is TGTGCCAGCAGCTTAACAGTTGCGGGGGAGCAGTACTTC. Complete variable domain (other parts from reference TRBV7-9 and TRBJ2-7): DTGVSQNPRHKITKRGQNVTFRCDPISEHNRLYWYRQTLGQGPEFLTYFQNEAQLEKSRLLSDRFSAERPKGSFSTLEIQRTEQGDSAMYLCASSLTVAGEQYFGPGTRLTVT.

V gene TRBV6-5 combines with J gene TRBJ2-4; D uncertain. CDR3 length: 16 amino acids. Trimming stripped 2 bases from V and 0 bases from J, with 11 bases between. Germline CDR1 is MNHEY and CDR2 is SVGAGI. In nucleotides, the CDR3 is TGTGCCAGCAGTTACAGTAGGCCACTAGCCAAAAACATTCAGTACTTC. This codes for CASSYSRPLAKNIQYF.

The genes are TRBV7-2 and TRBJ2-3, with 7 bases that match TRBD1. CDR3 length equals 15 residues. The germline V gene has CDR1 SGHTA and CDR2 FQGNSA. The trim removed 5 bases at V and 2 bases at J, leaving 7 bases unmatched. The CDR3 nucleotides read TGTGCCAGCAGCCCCCCTGGGACAGCCACAGATACGCAGTATTTT. Translation: CASSPPGTATDTQYF.